Presented here are 3 T cell receptor beta chains from one specimen sequenced in a study of blood T cell repertoires in COVID-19. Sequencing used immunoSEQ multiplex PCR; TCRdb keeps in-frame clones, though not all of them. Of roughly 100,000 clones in the sample, approximately 80% were seen once. Sequences were obtained from peripheral blood. Receptors were obtained from an older woman with acute or convalescent COVID-19.

The genes are TRBV6-4 and TRBJ2-3, with D uncertain. This CDR3 contains 14 residues. CDR1 MRHNA and CDR2 SNTAGT come from the germline V gene. With 0 bases removed from V and 6 bases from J, the gap between germline ends came to 10 bases. The DNA for the CDR3 is TGTGCCAGCAGTGACTCTATCGAGTCGGATACGCAGTATTTT. This translates into CASSDSIESDTQYF.

The gene calls are TRBV5-1 and TRBJ1-1; D remains ambiguous. This CDR3 is built from 16 residues. V dropped 4 bases and J dropped 9 bases, with 25 bases sitting between them. Germline loops: CDR1 SGHRS, CDR2 YFSETQ. CDR3 in DNA: TGCGCCAGCAGCCTACTAGGAACGACCTCTACCTCCCAAGCTTTCTTT. Its translation: CASSLLGTTSTSQAFF.

In this sample, this clone turned up once. The chain uses TRBV5-1 and TRBJ2-3, with TRBD2 matching over 7 bases. This CDR3 region has 16 residues. Germline trimming cut 0 bases from V and 7 bases from J; bases unmatched to any gene: 11. Germline CDR1 SGHRS, CDR2 YFSETQ. CDR3 sequence (DNA): TGCGCCAGCAGCTTGGGAGGTAGCGGGCTGCTTAATACGCAGTATTTT. As protein: CASSLGGSGLLNTQYF.